This T cell receptor (beta chain) derives from a study of monozygotic twins with inflammatory bowel disease. Two nested PCRs, run for approximately 16 and 9 cycles, were applied to TCRalpha and TCRbeta cDNA. Reanalyzing the 5' RACE reads, TCRdb keeps one entry per CDR3 protein, without DNA. The clone table shows tens of thousands of distinct CDR3 sequences, with the ten largest holding less than 8%. As to this clonotype: Its specificity is not known.

Germline V CDR1 and CDR2: SQVTM, ANQGSEA. The CDR3 is 14 residues long. Study-wide results and limits: The study found lower TCRbeta diversity (inverse Simpson) in IBD patients than in healthy co-twins.

The sample consisted of blood. V and J are TRBV29-1 and TRBJ1-1; TCRdb outputs TRBD1, but without DNA this stays unchecked. This TCR was sampled from a human donor with ulcerative colitis or Crohn's disease, or a healthy co-twin of an affected twin (not recorded which). CDR3 loop: CSVVWGGMNTEAFF.